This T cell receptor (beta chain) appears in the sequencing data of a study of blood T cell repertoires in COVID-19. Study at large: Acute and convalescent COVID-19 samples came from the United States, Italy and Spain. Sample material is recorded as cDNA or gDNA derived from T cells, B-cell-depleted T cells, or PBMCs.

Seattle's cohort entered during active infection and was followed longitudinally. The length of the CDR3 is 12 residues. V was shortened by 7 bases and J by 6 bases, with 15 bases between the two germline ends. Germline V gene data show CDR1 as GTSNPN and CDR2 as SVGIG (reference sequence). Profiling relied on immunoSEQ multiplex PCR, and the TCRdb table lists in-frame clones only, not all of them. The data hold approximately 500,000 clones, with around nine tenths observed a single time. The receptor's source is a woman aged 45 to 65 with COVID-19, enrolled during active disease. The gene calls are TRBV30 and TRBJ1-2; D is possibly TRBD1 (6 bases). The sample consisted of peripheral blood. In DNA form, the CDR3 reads TGTGCCTCAACATCTCAGGGGAATGGCTACACCTTC. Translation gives CASTSQGNGYTF.